This is a list of T cell receptor beta chains from one sample in a study of cytomegalovirus exposure and HLA in healthy donors. TCRdb keeps only in-frame clones here, not all; method: immunoSEQ multiplex PCR. The sample has 100,000 or so clones, roughly 80% seen once. The sequencing sample was made of PBMCs. The receptor set was obtained from a man between 25 and 39 years old in good health and CMV-seropositive. Each CDR3 is given with its conserved first and last residue. A D gene is named only where the DNA matches it firmly. Expanded clones are given a class, and other clones once, few, many or no size at all.

NA,TRBJ1-1,NA,TRBV29-1,TGCAGCGTTGAAGATTCGGGTGAAGCTTTCTTT,CSVEDSGEAFF
NA,TRBJ1-2,TRBD1,TRBV4-2,TGTGCCAGCAGCCAACTTACAGGGGGCTGGTATGGCTACACCTTC,CASSQLTGGWYGYTF
NA,TRBJ1-1,TRBD1,TRBV5-1,TGCGCCAGCAGCGGGGGGACAGGGGTCATTGCTGAAGCTTTCTTT,CASSGGTGVIAEAFF
NA,TRBJ2-2,NA,TRBV9,TGTGCCAGCAGCGGGACAGGGAGGGGCGGGGAGCTGTTTTTT,CASSGTGRGGELFF
NA,TRBJ2-7,NA,TRBV6-4,TGTGCCAGCAGGGTCACTTCGCCTAGGAGGGACTCCTCCTACGAGCAGTACTTC,CASRVTSPRRDSSYEQYF
NA,TRBJ1-3,TRBD1,TRBV2,TGTGCCACCAGTCCCGGGACAGGGAGTGGAAACACCATATATTTT,CATSPGTGSGNTIYF
NA,TRBJ1-2,NA,TRBV6-1,TGTGCCACCAGAGACAGGTTCTATGGCTACACCTTC,CATRDRFYGYTF
few,TRBJ1-2,NA,TRBV27,TGTGCCAGCAGTTGGCGGGGAACGGTTAACTATGGCTACACCTTC,CASSWRGTVNYGYTF
NA,TRBJ2-2,TRBD2,TRBV18,TGTGCCAGCTCACCAGGACTAGCGGGGAGCGGGGAGCTGTTTTTT,CASSPGLAGSGELFF
few,TRBJ1-1,NA,TRBV10-1,TGCGCCAGCAGTCGGGCGCGGGGCACTGAAGCTTTCTTT,CASSRARGTEAFF
NA,TRBJ2-4,TRBD2,TRBV2,TGTGCCAGCATGCCCGGGGGGGCGGCCCGGGACATTCAGTACTTC,CASMPGGAARDIQYF
few,TRBJ1-6,NA,TRBV6-1,TGTGCCAGCAGTGAAGAGGGGCAGGGGAATTCACCCCTCCACTTT,CASSEEGQGNSPLHF
few,TRBJ2-2,TRBD2,TRBV7-2,TGTGCCAGTGGCGGGGGGGTGTCCGGGGAGCTGTTTTTT,CASGGGVSGELFF
NA,TRBJ2-5,NA,TRBV7-7,TGTGCTAGCAGCCGGGGAGTGTACCAAGAGACCCAGTACTTC,CASSRGVYQETQYF
once,TRBJ1-4,NA,TRBV4-2,TGTGCCAGCAGCCAAGCAGGGGAAAGAGCAACTAATGAAAAACTGTTTTTT,CASSQAGERATNEKLFF
NA,TRBJ1-2,NA,TRBV2,TGTGCCAGCAGTGCGAACAGGGTTAGCTATGGCTACACCTTC,CASSANRVSYGYTF
NA,TRBJ2-2,NA,TRBV29-1,TGCAGCGTTGTCGGGGACACGAACACCGGGGAGCTGTTTTTT,CSVVGDTNTGELFF
once,TRBJ1-5,TRBD1,TRBV7-2,TGTGCCAGCGGTAGACAGGGAGGTCAGCCCCAGCATTTT,CASGRQGGQPQHF
few,TRBJ1-4,TRBD1,TRBV4-1,TGCGCCAGCAGCCGGGGACAGGGCGGGGAAAAACTGTTTTTT,CASSRGQGGEKLFF
NA,TRBJ2-5,NA,TRBV29-1,TGCAGCGGGACTCCCAACTTGGAGACCCAGTACTTC,CSGTPNLETQYF
NA,TRBJ2-1,TRBD2,TRBV2,TGTGCCAGCAGCCGCACTAGCGGGGGGCCCTACAATGAGCAGTTCTTC,CASSRTSGGPYNEQFF
NA,TRBJ1-5,TRBD1,TRBV10-3,TGTGCCATCAGTGAAAGGACAGGGCTAGATCAGCCCCAGCATTTT,CAISERTGLDQPQHF
NA,TRBJ2-1,NA,TRBV29-1,TGCAGCGTTCAGAATGAGCAGTTCTTC,CSVQNEQFF
NA,TRBJ1-1,NA,TRBV5-1,TGCGCCAGCAGCTTGAGTTCCGACAAGAACACTGAAGCTTTCTTT,CASSLSSDKNTEAFF
NA,TRBJ2-1,TRBD2,TRBV18,TGTGCCAGCTCACCACCGGCGACACGGACTAGCGAGCAGTTCTTC,CASSPPATRTSEQFF
NA,TRBJ1-4,TRBD1,TRBV6-1,TGTGCCAGCAGTGGCAGACAGGGGGCGCGGGAAAAACTGTTTTTT,CASSGRQGAREKLFF
NA,TRBJ2-2,TRBD2,TRBV7-2,TGTGCCAGCAGCTTCACTAGCGGGGGGAACACCGGGGAGCTGTTTTTT,CASSFTSGGNTGELFF
NA,TRBJ1-2,NA,TRBV28,TGTGCCAGCAGTAATTTAAACTATGGCTACACCTTC,CASSNLNYGYTF
NA,TRBJ2-7,TRBD2,TRBV19,TGTGCCAGTAGACTAGCGGGGGGTACCTACGAGCAGTACTTC,CASRLAGGTYEQYF
NA,TRBJ2-2,TRBD2,TRBV4-2,TGTGCCAGCAGCCAAGTACCTAGCGGGGGGGCACCCACCGGGGAGCTGTTTTTT,CASSQVPSGGAPTGELFF
few,TRBJ1-1,TRBD1,TRBV27,TGTGCCAGCAGTTTATCGACAGGGAGATACACTGAAGCTTTCTTT,CASSLSTGRYTEAFF
NA,TRBJ2-5,NA,TRBV30,TGTGCCTGGAGTGTGAGTCTGGGCATTGAGGGGTTCGGGTCTGGGGGGTTGGAGACCCAGTACTTC,CAWSVSLGIEGFGSGGLETQYF
NA,TRBJ1-4,TRBD1,TRBV6-1,TGTGCCAGCAGTGACGACAGGGGTGAAAAACTGTTTTTT,CASSDDRGEKLFF
once,TRBJ2-6,NA,TRBV4-2,TGTGCCAGCAGCCCATACAGGGTAAGGAGAGCCAACGTCCTGACTTTC,CASSPYRVRRANVLTF
NA,TRBJ1-6,NA,TRBV5-1,TGCGCCAGCAGCTTGGGCCAGATTCCAAATTCACCCCTCCACTTT,CASSLGQIPNSPLHF
NA,TRBJ1-4,TRBD1,TRBV11-2,TGTGCCAGCAGCAGGAACGGACAGGGTGCTAATGAAAAACTGTTTTTT,CASSRNGQGANEKLFF
NA,TRBJ2-3,TRBD1,TRBV7-9,TGTGCCAGCAGCTCCCCGGACAGGGGGCGAGATACGCAGTATTTT,CASSSPDRGRDTQYF
NA,TRBJ1-2,TRBD1,TRBV7-9,TGTGCCAGCGGCTATAGGGACAGGAAGCTCTCACTGGGGGGCTACACCTTC,CASGYRDRKLSLGGYTF
few,TRBJ1-2,NA,TRBV27,TGTGCCAGCAGTCAGGGGACTAACTATGGCTACACCTTC,CASSQGTNYGYTF
few,TRBJ1-6,NA,TRBV5-1,TGCGCCAGCAGCTTGGGGACTCCTCGGAGCTCCTATAATTCACCCCTCCACTTT,CASSLGTPRSSYNSPLHF
NA,TRBJ2-4,NA,TRBV5-1,TGCGCCAGCAGCCCGGGGATAGCCAAAAACATTCAGTACTTC,CASSPGIAKNIQYF
NA,TRBJ2-7,TRBD2,TRBV5-4,TGTGCCAGCAGCTTGCCGGGGGGCTACGAGCAGTACTTC,CASSLPGGYEQYF
NA,TRBJ1-3,TRBD1,TRBV5-1,TGCGCCAGCAGCGCCCTTCCGGGACAGGGGGCGAGCCGCTCTGGAAACACCATATATTTT,CASSALPGQGASRSGNTIYF
NA,TRBJ1-2,TRBD1,TRBV29-1,TGCAGCGGGGACAGCAACTATGGCTACACCTTC,CSGDSNYGYTF
NA,TRBJ1-2,NA,TRBV7-9,TGTGCCAGCAGCTTAGACCGGTATGGCTACACCTTC,CASSLDRYGYTF
few,TRBJ1-6,TRBD1,TRBV5-1,TGCGCCAGCAGCTTCACCGGGACAGGGGGCGAGGGTAATTCACCCCTCCACTTT,CASSFTGTGGEGNSPLHF
NA,TRBJ2-6,TRBD1,TRBV27,TGTGCCAGCAGTGGGCCCTGGACAGGGTCCGGGGCCAACGTCCTGACTTTC,CASSGPWTGSGANVLTF
NA,TRBJ1-2,TRBD1,TRBV7-2,TGTGCCAGCAGCTCTCTGGACAGGATCAGCTCCTATGGCTACACCTTC,CASSSLDRISSYGYTF
once,TRBJ1-3,TRBD1,TRBV5-1,TGCGCCAGCAGCTGGACAGGGGACGGAAACACCATATATTTT,CASSWTGDGNTIYF
NA,TRBJ2-5,NA,TRBV2,TGTGCCAGCAGCCCCCGCTCTAGCGTGGAGACCCAGTACTTC,CASSPRSSVETQYF
NA,TRBJ2-3,NA,TRBV5-1,TGCGCCAGCAGCTTCCCGGGGGACACAGATACGCAGTATTTT,CASSFPGDTDTQYF
few,TRBJ1-6,TRBD1,TRBV30,TGTGCCTGGAGTACCGGACAGGGTGGTTATTCACCCCTCCACTTT,CAWSTGQGGYSPLHF
NA,TRBJ2-5,NA,TRBV10-3,TGTGCCATCAGTACTACGTTACAAGAGACCCAGTACTTC,CAISTTLQETQYF
NA,TRBJ1-2,NA,TRBV19,TGTGCCAGTAGTATAGGGCGGGGGAACCATGGCTACACCTTC,CASSIGRGNHGYTF
NA,TRBJ2-5,TRBD1,TRBV7-3,TGTGCCAGCAGCACTTCCGGGACAGGGAGCGGGGAGACCCAGTACTTC,CASSTSGTGSGETQYF